Here is one T cell receptor (beta chain) with its context. Some clones are missing from TCRdb's copy, which holds only in-frame ones; the method was immunoSEQ multiplex PCR. The table shows around 120,000 clones, with about 86% occurring only once. This specimen comes from a study of blood T cell repertoires in COVID-19. The CDR3 extends over 17 amino acids. The V gene's germline CDR1 is SGHRS and CDR2 YFSETQ. V lost 5 bases, J lost 2 bases, and 5 bases stayed unmatched. The clonotype originates from a man aged 65 to 85 who had recovered from COVID-19. Material for sequencing was peripheral blood. This chain links TRBV5-1 with TRBJ2-3, with 16 bases identical to TRBD2. For the CDR3, the DNA is TGCGCCAGCAGTCCCGGGACTAGCGGGGGGGTCACAGATACGCAGTATTTT. It yields the protein CASSPGTSGGVTDTQYF.